The present T cell receptor (beta chain) was sequenced within a study of vaccination effects on CD4 cells after COVID-19. Study as a whole: Post-vaccine sampling occurred a median 72 days after the second dose. Findings and limits, study-wide: Long after vaccination, the clones induced by infection and by vaccine shrank markedly in size.

A roughly ten-day culture period preceded the isolation of CD4+ T cells. The participants, recipients of two vaccine doses, got either BNT162b2 or mRNA-1273. About this clone: Its target is unknown.

Assay: immunoSEQ multiplex PCR; the TCRdb copy retains only in-frame clones and omits some. In the table there are approximately 74,000 clones, roughly four fifths of which are singletons. The CDR3 has 12 residues. Looked up from germline, CDR1 is ENHRY and CDR2 is SYGVKD. The V end was cut by 4 bases, the J end by 9 bases, with 10 bases between. The sequence derives from a human donor who received a COVID-19 vaccine. The chain employs TRBV10-3 and TRBJ2-1; tentative D call: TRBD1 (5 bases). The specimen comprised CD4+ T cells from PBMCs cultured without peptide, sampled after COVID-19 vaccination. CDR3 nucleotide sequence: TGTGCCATCAGTGTAACAGGTTTTGAGCAGTTCTTC. This codes for CAISVTGFEQFF.